A selection of T cell receptor beta chains follows, all from one sample in a study of chemoradiotherapy in HPV16-positive cancers. Measured with immunoSEQ multiplex PCR; TCRdb has only the in-frame clones, and not every one. The data contain about 6,600 clones, roughly 80% of them singletons. Sequencing used tumor tissue, obtained from a patient who underwent chemoradiotherapy. The receptors come from a human donor with HPV-associated anogenital cancer. Each CDR3 is given with its conserved first and last residue. The D gene is left open where the match is weak. Size values are once, few and many counts, or a class for expanded clones, and some rows have none.

V gene,clone size,J gene,D gene,CDR3 protein,CDR3 DNA
TRBV7-8,once,TRBJ2-7,.,CASSSDRVASINEQYF,TGTGCCAGCAGCTCCGATCGGGTAGCGAGTATCAACGAGCAGTACTTC
TRBV30,.,TRBJ1-5,.,CAWSRKGISNQPQHF,TGTGCCTGGAGCCGGAAGGGGATTAGCAATCAGCCCCAGCATTTT
TRBV5-4,.,TRBJ1-4,.,CASSFGGAQEKLFF,TGTGCCAGCAGCTTTGGGGGGGCCCAGGAAAAACTGTTTTTT
TRBV4-2,.,TRBJ1-2,.,CASSQNHGGWGYTF,TGTGCCAGCAGCCAAAACCACGGAGGGTGGGGCTACACCTTC
TRBV7-7,few,TRBJ2-3,.,CASSLARDPQNTQYF,TGTGCTAGCAGCTTAGCCAGGGACCCCCAAAATACGCAGTATTTT
TRBV7-8,once,TRBJ1-2,.,CASSFKGYGYTF,TGTGCCAGCAGCTTCAAAGGGTATGGCTACACCTTC
TRBV2,.,TRBJ1-2,TRBD1,CASSGPRGPGYTF,TGTGCCAGCAGCGGGCCCAGGGGGCCGGGCTACACCTTC
TRBV29-1,.,TRBJ1-4,.,CSVQGGPNEKLFF,TGCAGCGTTCAAGGGGGACCTAATGAAAAACTGTTTTTT
TRBV7-9,.,TRBJ2-3,.,CASGWVTDTQYF,TGTGCCAGCGGGTGGGTCACAGATACGCAGTATTTT
TRBV7-2,.,TRBJ2-7,TRBD1,CASSSRTGGYEQYF,TGTGCCAGCAGCTCCCGGACAGGGGGCTACGAGCAGTACTTC
TRBV6-5,few,TRBJ1-5,.,CASTRTLGQPQHF,TGTGCCAGCACCAGAACGTTAGGGCAGCCCCAGCATTTT
TRBV19,.,TRBJ2-3,.,CASSLGLADTQYF,TGTGCCAGTAGCCTGGGCCTTGCGGATACGCAGTATTTT
TRBV30,.,TRBJ2-5,.,CAWSTLGATQYF,TGTGCCTGGAGTACCCTCGGGGCTACCCAGTACTTC
TRBV2,.,TRBJ2-5,.,CASSENRVETQYF,TGTGCCAGCAGTGAGAACAGGGTGGAGACCCAGTACTTC
TRBV28,.,TRBJ1-2,TRBD1,CASLGQAFYGYTF,TGTGCCAGCCTCGGACAGGCCTTCTATGGCTACACCTTC
TRBV11-2,.,TRBJ2-4,TRBD2,CASSLEGGGSKNIQYF,TGTGCCAGCAGCTTAGAGGGCGGGGGTTCCAAAAACATTCAGTACTTC